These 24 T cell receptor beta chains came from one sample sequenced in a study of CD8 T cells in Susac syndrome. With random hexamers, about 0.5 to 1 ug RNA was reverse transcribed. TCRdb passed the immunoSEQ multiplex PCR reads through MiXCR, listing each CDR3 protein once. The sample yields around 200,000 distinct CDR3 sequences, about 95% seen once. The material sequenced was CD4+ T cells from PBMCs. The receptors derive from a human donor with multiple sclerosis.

This CDR3 reads CATSHRAFDGYTF. The CDR3 DNA is TGTGCCACCAGTCACAGGGCTTTCGATGGCTACACCTTC. The chain recombines TRBV15 with TRBJ1-2, with D perhaps matching TRBD1 (6 bases). This CDR3 comprises 13 residues. The V and J ends lost 6 bases and 6 bases respectively, with 14 bases between them. Germline V gives CDR1 LNHNV, CDR2 YYDKDF (reference sequence).

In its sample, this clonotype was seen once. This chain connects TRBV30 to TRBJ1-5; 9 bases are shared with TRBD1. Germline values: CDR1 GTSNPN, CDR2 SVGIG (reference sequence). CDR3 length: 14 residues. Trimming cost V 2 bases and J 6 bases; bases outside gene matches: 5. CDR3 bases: TGTGCCTGGAGTAGGGACAGGGCCTCTCAGCCCCAGCATTTT. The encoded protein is CAWSRDRASQPQHF.

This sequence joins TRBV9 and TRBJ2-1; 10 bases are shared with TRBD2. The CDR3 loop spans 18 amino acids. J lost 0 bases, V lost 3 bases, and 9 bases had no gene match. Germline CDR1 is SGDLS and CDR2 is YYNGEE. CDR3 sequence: CASSGASGGPSSYNEQFF. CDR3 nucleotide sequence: TGTGCCAGCAGCGGGGCTAGCGGGGGCCCAAGCTCCTACAATGAGCAGTTCTTC.

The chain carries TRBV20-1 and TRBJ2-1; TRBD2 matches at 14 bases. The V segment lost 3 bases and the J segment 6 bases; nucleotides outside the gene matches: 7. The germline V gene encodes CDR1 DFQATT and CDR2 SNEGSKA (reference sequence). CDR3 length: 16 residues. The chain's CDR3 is CSASPRTSGGRNEQFF. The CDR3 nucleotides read TGCAGTGCTAGCCCTAGGACTAGCGGGGGGCGCAATGAGCAGTTCTTC.

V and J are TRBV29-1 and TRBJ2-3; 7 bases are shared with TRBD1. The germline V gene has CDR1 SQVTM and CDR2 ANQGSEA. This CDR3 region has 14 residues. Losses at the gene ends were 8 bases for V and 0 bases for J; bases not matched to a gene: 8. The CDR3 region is CSIGTDTSTDTQYF. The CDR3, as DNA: TGCAGCATCGGGACAGATACTAGCACAGATACGCAGTATTTT.

CDR3 residues: CASRAPGDIQYF. The CDR3 DNA sequence: TGTGCCAGCAGAGCCCCGGGCGACATTCAGTACTTC. The V and J genes are TRBV12-3 or TRBV12-4 and TRBJ2-4, with D hard to call. V lost 6 bases and J 8 bases, leaving 11 bases between the germline ends. The CDR3 has 12 amino acids.

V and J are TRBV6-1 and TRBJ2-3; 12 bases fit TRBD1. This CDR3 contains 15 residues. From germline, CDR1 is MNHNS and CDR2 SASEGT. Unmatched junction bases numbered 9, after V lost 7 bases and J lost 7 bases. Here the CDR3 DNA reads TGTGCCAGCACCCCGCGGGACAGGGGGCCAAATACGCAGTATTTT. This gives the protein CASTPRDRGPNTQYF.

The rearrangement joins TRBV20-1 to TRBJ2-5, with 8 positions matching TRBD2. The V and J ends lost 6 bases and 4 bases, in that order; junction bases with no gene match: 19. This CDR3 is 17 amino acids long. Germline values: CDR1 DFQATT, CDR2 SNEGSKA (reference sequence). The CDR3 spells CSAEGRWRGAKGETQYF. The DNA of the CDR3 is TGCAGTGCCGAGGGTCGGTGGCGGGGGGCTAAAGGAGAGACCCAGTACTTC.

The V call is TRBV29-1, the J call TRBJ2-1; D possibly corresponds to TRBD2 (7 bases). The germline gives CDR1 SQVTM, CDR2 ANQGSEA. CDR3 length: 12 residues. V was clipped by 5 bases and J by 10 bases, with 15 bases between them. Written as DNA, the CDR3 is TGCAGCGTTCGGGGGGCCCCCCCCGAGCAGTTCTTC. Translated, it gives CSVRGAPPEQFF.

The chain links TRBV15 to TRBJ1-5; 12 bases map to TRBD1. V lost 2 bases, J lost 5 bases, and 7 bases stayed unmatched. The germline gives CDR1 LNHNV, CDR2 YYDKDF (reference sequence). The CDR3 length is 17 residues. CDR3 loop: CATSRLRDRGPDQPQHF. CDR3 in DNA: TGTGCCACCAGCAGACTCCGGGACAGGGGGCCGGATCAGCCCCAGCATTTT.

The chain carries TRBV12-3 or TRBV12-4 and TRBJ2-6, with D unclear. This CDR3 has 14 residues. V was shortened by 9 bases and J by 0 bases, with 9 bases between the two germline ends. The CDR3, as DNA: TGTGCCAGTACTGTATTCTCTGGGGCCAACGTCCTGACTTTC. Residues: CASTVFSGANVLTF.

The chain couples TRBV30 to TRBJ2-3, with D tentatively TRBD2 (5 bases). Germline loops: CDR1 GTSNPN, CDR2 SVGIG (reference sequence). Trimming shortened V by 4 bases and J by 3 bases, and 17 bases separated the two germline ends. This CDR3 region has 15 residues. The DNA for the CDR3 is TGTGCCTGGACCCGGGCGTGGGGAGTGACAGATACGCAGTATTTT. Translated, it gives CAWTRAWGVTDTQYF.

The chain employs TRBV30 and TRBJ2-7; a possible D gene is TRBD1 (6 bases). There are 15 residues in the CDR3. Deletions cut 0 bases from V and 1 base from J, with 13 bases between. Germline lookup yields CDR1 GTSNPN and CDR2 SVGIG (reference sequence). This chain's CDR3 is CAWSVTGHGSYEQYF. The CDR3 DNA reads TGTGCCTGGAGTGTGACGGGACATGGGTCCTACGAGCAGTACTTC. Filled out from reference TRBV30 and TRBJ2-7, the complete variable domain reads SQTIHQWPATLVQPVGSPLSLECTVEGTSNPNLYWYRQAAGRGLQLLFYSVGIGQISSEVPQNLSASRPQDRQFILSSKKLLLSDSGFYLCAWSVTGHGSYEQYFGPGTRLTVT.

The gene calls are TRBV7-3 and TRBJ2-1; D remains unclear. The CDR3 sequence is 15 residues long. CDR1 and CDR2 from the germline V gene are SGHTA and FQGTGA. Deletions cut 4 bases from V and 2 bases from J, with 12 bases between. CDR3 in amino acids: CASSSTSAAYNEQFF. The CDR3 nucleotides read TGTGCCAGCAGCTCGACCTCGGCGGCCTACAATGAGCAGTTCTTC.

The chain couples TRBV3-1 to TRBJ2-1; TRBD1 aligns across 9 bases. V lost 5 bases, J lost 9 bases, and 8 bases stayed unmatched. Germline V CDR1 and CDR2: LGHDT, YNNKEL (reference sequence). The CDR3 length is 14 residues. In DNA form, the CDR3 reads TGTGCCAGCAGCGAAGGGACAGGGCTCGGTGAGCAGTTCTTC. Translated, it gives CASSEGTGLGEQFF.

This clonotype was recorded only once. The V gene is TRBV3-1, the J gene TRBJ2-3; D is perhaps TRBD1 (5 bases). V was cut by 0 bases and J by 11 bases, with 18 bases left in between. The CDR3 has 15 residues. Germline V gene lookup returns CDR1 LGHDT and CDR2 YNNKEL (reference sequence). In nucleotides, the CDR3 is TGTGCCAGCAGCCAAGATCTACAGGACAAGAGTAGGCAGTATTTT. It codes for CASSQDLQDKSRQYF.

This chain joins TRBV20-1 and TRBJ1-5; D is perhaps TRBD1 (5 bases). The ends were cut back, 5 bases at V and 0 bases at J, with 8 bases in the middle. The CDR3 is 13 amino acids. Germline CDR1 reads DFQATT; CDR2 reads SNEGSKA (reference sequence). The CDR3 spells CSARGDSNQPQHF. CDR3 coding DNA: TGCAGTGCTCGAGGGGATAGCAATCAGCCCCAGCATTTT.

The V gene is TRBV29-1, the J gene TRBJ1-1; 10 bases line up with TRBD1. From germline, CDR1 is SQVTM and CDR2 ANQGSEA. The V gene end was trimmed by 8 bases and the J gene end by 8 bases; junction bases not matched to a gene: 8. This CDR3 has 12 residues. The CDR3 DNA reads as TGCAGCTCAAGGCCGGGACAGGGGGAAGCTTTCTTT. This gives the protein CSSRPGQGEAFF.

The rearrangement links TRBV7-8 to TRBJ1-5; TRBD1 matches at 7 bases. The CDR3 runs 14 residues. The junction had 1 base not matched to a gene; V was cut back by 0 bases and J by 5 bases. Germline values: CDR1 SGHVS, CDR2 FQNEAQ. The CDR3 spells CASSLAGQYQPQHF. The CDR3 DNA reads TGTGCCAGCAGCTTAGCGGGACAGTATCAGCCCCAGCATTTT.

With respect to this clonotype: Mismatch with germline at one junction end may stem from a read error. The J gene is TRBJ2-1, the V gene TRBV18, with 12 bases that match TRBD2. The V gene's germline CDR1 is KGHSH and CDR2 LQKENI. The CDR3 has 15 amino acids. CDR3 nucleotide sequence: TGTGCCAGCTCGCCACTAGCGGGGGGTTACAATGAGCAGTTCTTC. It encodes CASSPLAGGYNEQFF.

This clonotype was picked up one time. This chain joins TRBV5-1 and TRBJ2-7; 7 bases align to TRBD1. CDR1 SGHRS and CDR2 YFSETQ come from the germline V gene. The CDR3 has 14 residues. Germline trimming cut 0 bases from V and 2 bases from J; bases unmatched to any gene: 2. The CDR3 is CASSLVTGTYEQYF. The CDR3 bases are TGCGCCAGCAGCTTGGTGACAGGGACCTACGAGCAGTACTTC.

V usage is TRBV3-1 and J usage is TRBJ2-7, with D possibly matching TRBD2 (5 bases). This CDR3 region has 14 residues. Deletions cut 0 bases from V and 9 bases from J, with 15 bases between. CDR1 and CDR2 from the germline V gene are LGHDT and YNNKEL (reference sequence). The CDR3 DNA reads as TGTGCCAGCAGCCAAGATAGTGGGCGACTACGGCAGTACTTC. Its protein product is CASSQDSGRLRQYF.

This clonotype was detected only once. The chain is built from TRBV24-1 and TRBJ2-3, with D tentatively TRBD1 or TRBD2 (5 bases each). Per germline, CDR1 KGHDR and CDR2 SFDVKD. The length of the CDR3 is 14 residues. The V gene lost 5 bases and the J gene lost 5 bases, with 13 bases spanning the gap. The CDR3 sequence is CATSARGAGDTQYF. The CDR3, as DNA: TGTGCCACCAGTGCCAGAGGGGCGGGAGATACGCAGTATTTT.

CDR3 sequence: CASSPSWSGQGAGEQFF. CDR3 nucleotides: TGTGCCAGCAGCCCCAGTTGGTCGGGACAGGGGGCGGGTGAGCAGTTCTTC. The chain has TRBV7-6 and TRBJ2-1, with 12 bases identical to TRBD1. The V segment lost 5 bases and the J segment 9 bases; nucleotides outside the gene matches: 14. CDR1 and CDR2 from the germline V gene are SGHVS and FNYEAQ. This CDR3 comprises 17 residues.